The 26 T cell receptor beta chains listed next were all sequenced from one sample in a study of response to subunit inactivated influenza vaccine. TCRdb analysed the RT-PCR reads with MiXCR anew, one entry per CDR3 protein. The sample records 750,000 to 850,000 distinct CDR3 sequences, 18% being singletons. The starting material was PBMCs from blood, obtained more than 4 days after vaccination. The source of these receptors is a man aged 50-60 years who received an inactivated influenza vaccine.

This clonotype was observed at least ten times. The chain uses TRBV12-3 or TRBV12-4 and TRBJ1-1; 7 nucleotides align to TRBD1. V was clipped by 5 bases and J by 10 bases; unmatched bases: 10. The CDR3 contains 13 residues. The CDR3 DNA reads TGTGCCAGCAGTCAGGCTCTCACAGGGGTAGCTTTCTTT. Encoded protein: CASSQALTGVAFF.

The table lists this clonotype with a few counts. The V gene is TRBV20-1, the J gene TRBJ1-4; no reliable D call. The ends were cut back, 0 bases at V and 8 bases at J, with 10 bases in the middle. CDR1 and CDR2 (germline): DFQATT, SNEGSKA (reference sequence). The CDR3 extends over 13 amino acids. In DNA, the CDR3 is TGCAGTGCTAGAGATGACCGTGGGGAAAAACTGTTTTTT. This codes for CSARDDRGEKLFF.

V usage is TRBV7-3 and J usage is TRBJ2-1, with 12 bases aligning to TRBD2. Germline loops: CDR1 SGHTA, CDR2 FQGTGA. This CDR3 is 14 amino acids long. V lost 5 bases to trimming and J lost 9 bases; unmatched junction nucleotides: 5. DNA of the CDR3: TGTGCCAGCAGCCTGACTAGCGGGAGTGGTGAGCAGTTCTTC. Translated: CASSLTSGSGEQFF.

The rearrangement uses TRBV7-8 and TRBJ2-3, with 9 bases lining up with TRBD2. CDR3 size: 20 residues. V dropped 1 base and J dropped 2; count of bases not matched to a gene: 16. Germline V gene data show CDR1 as SGHVS and CDR2 as FQNEAQ. CDR3 in amino acids: CASSLVRASGMLDSTDTQYF. The CDR3 region has the DNA TGTGCCAGCAGCTTAGTTAGGGCTAGCGGGATGCTGGATTCCACAGATACGCAGTATTTT.

This clonotype showed up many times. The chain joins TRBV5-1 to TRBJ2-3; D may be TRBD1 (5 bases). The CDR3 consists of 14 residues. The germline V gene has CDR1 SGHRS and CDR2 YFSETQ. The ends were cut back, 2 bases at V and 5 bases at J, with 12 bases in the middle. The CDR3 coding sequence is TGCGCCAGCAGCTTCCGTGGGGCCGGAGATACGCAGTATTTT. Protein product: CASSFRGAGDTQYF.

This chain connects TRBV7-2 to TRBJ1-2; D unclear. Trimming cost V 2 bases and J 6 bases, with 16 bases left between them. Germline V gene lookup returns CDR1 SGHTA and CDR2 FQGNSA. The CDR3 has 15 amino acids. CDR3 loop: CASSLSTIIGDGYTF. CDR3 nucleotides: TGTGCCAGCAGCTTATCGACAATAATCGGGGATGGCTACACCTTC.

V gene TRBV4-3 combines with J gene TRBJ2-5; 10 nucleotides agree with TRBD2. This CDR3 is 17 amino acids long. Germline trimming cut 0 bases from V and 4 bases from J; bases unmatched to any gene: 8. Germline lookup yields CDR1 LGHNA and CDR2 YSLEER. The CDR3 loop is CASSQETSGAGRETQYF. The CDR3 DNA follows: TGCGCCAGCAGCCAAGAAACTAGCGGGGCAGGTCGAGAGACCCAGTACTTC.

The CDR3 is CSVTGKETQYF. For the CDR3, the DNA is TGCAGCGTGACAGGGAAAGAGACCCAGTACTTC. V gene TRBV29-1 combines with J gene TRBJ2-5, with TRBD1 matching 7 bases. CDR1 SQVTM and CDR2 ANQGSEA come from the germline V gene. The V segment lost 6 bases and the J segment 3 bases; nucleotides outside the gene matches: 1. The CDR3 length is 11 residues. Full variable domain (rest looked up from reference TRBV29-1 and TRBJ2-5): SAVISQKPSRDICQRGTSLTIQCQVDSQVTMMFWYRQQPGQSLTLIATANQGSEATYESGFVIDKFPISRPNLTFSTLTVSNMSPEDSSIYLCSVTGKETQYFGPGTRLLVL.

This chain connects TRBV10-3 to TRBJ2-1; D may correspond to TRBD1 or TRBD2 (5 bases each). CDR3 size: 12 residues. Between the trimmed V and J ends, which lost 9 bases and 6 bases, there was a span of 12 bases. Per germline, CDR1 ENHRY and CDR2 SYGVKD. The CDR3 sequence: CAIEGLSNEQFF. The CDR3 region has the DNA TGTGCCATTGAGGGGCTTAGCAATGAGCAGTTCTTC.

The genes are TRBV20-1 and TRBJ2-3; TRBD2 might be the D (6 bases). V was shortened by 6 bases and J by 3 bases, with 10 bases between the two germline ends. CDR1 and CDR2 (germline): DFQATT, SNEGSKA (reference sequence). The CDR3 spans 12 residues. The DNA of the CDR3 is TGCAGTGCGAGACTAGTTACAGATACGCAGTATTTT. It codes for CSARLVTDTQYF.

The J gene is TRBJ2-6, the V gene TRBV20-1, with no clear D. In germline, CDR1 is DFQATT, CDR2 SNEGSKA (reference sequence). The CDR3 totals 16 residues. V lost 0 bases to trimming and J lost 1 base, with 10 bases between them. This chain's CDR3 is CSARDVFGSGANVLTF. The CDR3 DNA sequence: TGCAGTGCTAGAGATGTTTTTGGGTCTGGGGCCAACGTCCTGACTTTC.

This clonotype has only a few counts. This sequence joins TRBV28 and TRBJ1-4; no reliable D call. Germline V gene lookup returns CDR1 MDHEN and CDR2 SYDVKM. Deletions cut 7 bases from V and 5 bases from J, with 14 bases between. This CDR3 comprises 14 residues. The CDR3 DNA reads as TGTGCCAGCAACCCGGGTGGTGTAAATGAAAAACTGTTTTTT. Protein product: CASNPGGVNEKLFF.

The J gene is TRBJ2-5, the V gene TRBV2; D is possibly TRBD1 (5 bases). Trimming left V 3 bases short and J 7 bases short, with 6 bases between. The germline CDR1 and CDR2 sequences are SNHLY and FYNNEI. The CDR3 contains 11 residues. The CDR3 DNA reads as TGTGCCAGCAGTGATCAGGGGACCCAGTACTTC. Translating gives CASSDQGTQYF.

V gene TRBV5-1 combines with J gene TRBJ1-2; the D gene is possibly TRBD1 (6 bases). The CDR3 sequence is 13 residues long. CDR1 SGHRS and CDR2 YFSETQ come from the germline V gene. Deletions cut 7 bases from V and 7 bases from J, with 17 bases between. CDR3 protein: CASAAEGVGGYTF. CDR3 nucleotide sequence: TGCGCCAGCGCCGCTGAGGGGGTCGGTGGCTACACCTTC. Combining the CDR3 with reference TRBV5-1 and TRBJ1-2 gives the whole variable domain KAGVTQTPRYLIKTRGQQVTLSCSPISGHRSVSWYQQTPGQGLQFLFEYFSETQRNKGNFPGRFSGRQFSNSRSEMNVSTLELGDSALYLCASAAEGVGGYTFGSGTRLTVV.

This clonotype was observed many times. The J gene is TRBJ2-5, the V gene TRBV7-9; 14 nucleotides align to TRBD2. The germline V gene encodes CDR1 SEHNR and CDR2 FQNEAQ (reference sequence). The CDR3 runs to 16 residues. J gave up 5 bases and V 6 bases, and 8 bases lay outside the gene matches. This CDR3 reads CASSLTSGGAGETQYF. DNA for the CDR3: TGTGCCAGCAGTTTGACTAGCGGGGGGGCCGGCGAGACCCAGTACTTC. The whole variable domain, filled in from reference TRBV7-9 and TRBJ2-5, reads DTGVSQNPRHKITKRGQNVTFRCDPISEHNRLYWYRQTLGQGPEFLTYFQNEAQLEKSRLLSDRFSAERPKGSFSTLEIQRTEQGDSAMYLCASSLTSGGAGETQYFGPGTRLLVL.

This clonotype was counted only a few times. J is TRBJ2-2 and V is TRBV7-9, with D uncertain. The CDR3 sequence is 13 residues long. V lost 1 base and J lost 6, with 6 bases in between. Germline CDR1 is SEHNR and CDR2 is FQNEAQ (reference sequence). The CDR3 bases are TGTGCCAGCAGCTTAGATCTAGCCGGGGAGCTGTTTTTT. This codes for CASSLDLAGELFF.

J is TRBJ2-1 and V is TRBV6-2 or TRBV6-3; maybe TRBD1 (6 bases). This CDR3 region has 16 residues. Trimming took off 6 bases at V and 3 bases at J, with 18 bases between the two ends. Germline V lookup: CDR1 MNHEY, CDR2 SVGEGT. The DNA of the CDR3 is TGTGCCAGCAGAAAAGCAACAGGGACCAACTACAATGAGCAGTTCTTC. It specifies CASRKATGTNYNEQFF.

This clonotype was counted many times. This CDR3 is CASSSTGAYGYTF. In DNA, the CDR3 is TGTGCCAGCAGCTCGACAGGTGCCTATGGCTACACCTTC. The chain employs TRBV7-2 and TRBJ1-2; perhaps TRBD1 as D (6 bases). The CDR3 has 13 amino acids. Looked up from germline, CDR1 is SGHTA and CDR2 is FQGNSA. The germline V and J ends were trimmed by 4 bases and 4 bases, with 10 bases remaining between them.

Of note for this clonotype: Relative to the germline gene, one junction end is altered; a read error may explain this. The CDR3 sequence: CACSPRTSGSGYNEQFF. DNA for the CDR3: TGTGCCTGCAGCCCCCGGACTAGCGGGAGCGGGTACAATGAGCAGTTCTTC. This sequence joins TRBV9 and TRBJ2-1; 13 nucleotides match TRBD2. Per the germline V gene, CDR1 is SGDLS and CDR2 is YYNGEE. This CDR3 contains 17 residues.

V and J are TRBV9 and TRBJ2-3, with TRBD2 as a possible D gene (5 bases). The germline V and J ends were trimmed by 2 bases and 2 bases, with 12 bases remaining between them. The CDR3 is made up of 15 amino acids. Germline V lookup: CDR1 SGDLS, CDR2 YYNGEE. The CDR3 DNA sequence: TGTGCCAGCAGCGTCGGAGTGGGAGTCACAGATACGCAGTATTTT. Translated, it gives CASSVGVGVTDTQYF.

This clonotype appeared a few times. The rearrangement uses TRBV5-1 and TRBJ1-1; 9 bases are shared with TRBD1. J was trimmed by 4 bases and V by 7 bases; bases with no gene match: 5. The CDR3 covers 13 residues. Germline V gene lookup returns CDR1 SGHRS and CDR2 YFSETQ. The CDR3 DNA follows: TGCGCCAGCGCTGGACAGGGGCTCACTGAAGCTTTCTTT. Residues: CASAGQGLTEAFF.

The V and J genes are TRBV7-9 and TRBJ2-5, with D unresolved. CDR1 SEHNR and CDR2 FQNEAQ come from the germline V gene (reference sequence). Trimming pared 4 bases from V and 2 bases from J, leaving 17 bases between. CDR3 length: 16 residues. CDR3 in amino acids: CASSSRPDPHQETQYF. The CDR3 nucleotides are TGTGCCAGCAGCTCACGACCCGATCCCCATCAAGAGACCCAGTACTTC.

The V and J genes are TRBV20-1 and TRBJ1-5; unclear D gene. Germline CDR1 is DFQATT and CDR2 is SNEGSKA (reference sequence). The length of the CDR3 is 13 residues. V was pared by 6 bases and J by 3 bases, with 12 bases between. The CDR3 spells CSANTAFNQPQHF. CDR3 coding DNA: TGCAGTGCAAACACAGCGTTCAATCAGCCCCAGCATTTT.

There are a few counts of this clonotype. V and J are TRBV20-1 and TRBJ2-7, with D possibly TRBD2 on 5 matching bases. V shed 0 bases and J shed 3 bases, with 12 bases lying between them. CDR1 is DFQATT and CDR2 is SNEGSKA in the germline V gene (reference sequence). The CDR3 totals 14 residues. The CDR3 region is CSARDVGAFYEQYF. In DNA form, the CDR3 reads TGCAGTGCTAGAGATGTGGGAGCTTTCTACGAGCAGTACTTC.

This rearrangement joins TRBV9 to TRBJ2-7, with D perhaps matching TRBD1 or TRBD2 (5 bases each). The CDR3 is made up of 16 amino acids. Germline CDR1 is SGDLS and CDR2 is YYNGEE. V dropped 4 bases and J dropped 0 bases, with 17 bases sitting between them. The chain's CDR3 is CASSTRGTVHSYEQYF. The CDR3 DNA sequence: TGTGCCAGCAGCACCCGAGGGACGGTGCACTCCTACGAGCAGTACTTC.

For this clonotype: This may stem from a read error, because a much larger clone lies one nucleotide away. The V gene is TRBV24-1, the J gene TRBJ2-1; no firm D call. This CDR3 has 13 residues. Per the germline V gene, CDR1 is KGHDR and CDR2 is SFDVKD. In nucleotides, the CDR3 is TGTGCCACCAGGAGTGGCTCCAACAATGAGCAGTTCTTC. Translation gives CATRSGSNNEQFF.